A few counts support the clone carrying this TCR beta chain. What it binds is unknown. CDR3 size: 16 residues. V gave up 1 base and J gave up 4 bases; unmatched junction bases: 10. The germline gives CDR1 MDHEN, CDR2 SYDVKM. This sample is part of a study of blood T cells in healthy people across ages. Study background: Template switching picked up about one barcoded beta molecule for each two T cells.

Broader study findings: Per million T cells, TCR beta diversity dropped about linearly as age rose.

A second PCR of 7 to 11 cycles used a sample-barcoded 5' primer and a J-beta primer mix. Every individual sample yielded 2.5 million or more paired-end reads (each containing CDR3). A single record per CDR3 protein comes from TCRdb applying MiXCR to the 5' RACE reads. The repertoire holds over 1,300,000 distinct CDR3 sequences, with approximately 59% as singletons. J is TRBJ2-7 and V is TRBV28, with TRBD1 identical over 7 bases. The TCR comes from a man aged 18 to 29 in good health. The sequenced sample consisted of blood. CDR3 DNA sequence: TGTGCCAGCAGTTTATCCCTACCGGGACAGAGATACGAGCAGTACTTC. Amino acid sequence: CASSLSLPGQRYEQYF.